This record concerns one T cell receptor (beta chain) sequence. Authors' methods: Nucleated cell number was recorded as an estimate derived from reference gene primer amplification. TCRdb keeps only in-frame clones here, not all; method: immunoSEQ multiplex PCR. That table is the source of V, J and clone size, and D and trimming were worked out from the DNA. The data contain fewer than 85,000 clones, approximately 80% of them seen just once; the ten biggest clones take up about 4.8%. This entry is derived from a study of blood T cell repertoires in COVID-19. As for the study in general: COVID-19 samples from acute and convalescent phases originated in the United States, Italy and Spain. T cells, B-cell-depleted T cells, or PBMCs supplied cDNA or gDNA.

V gave up 1 base and J gave up 6 bases; unmatched junction bases: 7. The CDR3 covers 15 residues. Germline CDR1 is LGHNA and CDR2 is YSLEER. The sample comprised peripheral blood. The chain recombines TRBV4-3 with TRBJ2-7; 9 bases agree with TRBD1. This sequence originates from a woman older than 75 with active or convalescent COVID-19. The CDR3 region is CASSQGTGARSEQYF. In nucleotides, the CDR3 is TGCGCCAGCAGCCAAGGGACAGGGGCTAGATCCGAGCAGTACTTC.